These 2 T cell receptor beta chains were all obtained from the same sample, sequenced in a study of cytomegalovirus exposure and HLA in healthy donors (dated 2017 in TCRdb). Library generation was performed with the immunoSEQ multiplex PCR assay. A mixture of 60 forward primers for TCR Vbeta segments and 13 reverse primers for TCR Jbeta segments was used in the multiplex PCR. This immuneACCESS table, as held by TCRdb, lists in-frame sequences with V and J called but not all clones. Of the missing ones, under half trace to an unresolved V gene in checked studies; the others have no known cause. The sample yields about 41,000 clones; approximately 81% were counted once. The ten top clones hold roughly 2.5% of the sample. Sequenced input: PBMCs. These receptors originate from a man in his forties or fifties in good health and CMV-seronegative.

The chain links TRBV5-1 to TRBJ2-5; D may be TRBD2 (7 bases). This CDR3 comprises 14 residues. Trimming left V 2 bases short and J 3 bases short, with 11 bases between. The germline V gene encodes CDR1 SGHRS and CDR2 YFSETQ. The CDR3 nucleotides read TGCGCCAGCAGCTTACGAGGGGGGGAAGAGACCCAGTACTTC. Residues: CASSLRGGEETQYF.

The V call is TRBV28, the J call TRBJ2-1; the D is unclear. The V and J ends lost 1 base and 0 bases respectively, with 10 bases between them. Germline loops: CDR1 MDHEN, CDR2 SYDVKM. CDR3 length equals 16 residues. The CDR3 sequence: CASSLLARLSYNEQFF. The DNA of the CDR3 is TGTGCCAGCAGTTTATTGGCGAGACTCTCCTACAATGAGCAGTTCTTC.